The present TCR beta chain was sequenced within a study of PD-L1 blockade in urothelial cancer. The protocol was immunoSEQ multiplex PCR, while the TCRdb copy is restricted to in-frame clones and leaves out a portion. The sample comprises about 41,000 clones, 65% to 85% of which are singletons, and roughly 18% rests with the top ten. Study conclusions and caveats: Durable benefit accompanied greater 3-week expansion of tumor-associated blood clones.

Locally advanced or metastatic urothelial carcinoma was present in patients. Deletions cut 5 bases from V and 9 bases from J, with 14 bases between. The CDR3 is 13 amino acids. Looked up from germline, CDR1 is LNHDA and CDR2 is SQIVND (reference sequence). As for this clone: Its antigen is not known.

The TCR sequence derives from a man aged 55 to 70 with urothelial cancer. The V call is TRBV19, the J call TRBJ1-5; D possibly corresponds to TRBD1 (5 bases). The sequences come from PBMCs, collected around atezolizumab (anti-PD-L1) treatment. Here the CDR3 reads CASSVDKLRPQHF. CDR3 DNA sequence: TGTGCCAGTAGTGTGGACAAACTTCGGCCCCAGCATTTT. The full variable domain, in which reference TRBV19 and TRBJ1-5 provide the parts outside the CDR3, is DGGITQSPKYLFRKEGQNVTLSCEQNLNHDAMYWYRQDPGQGLRLIYYSQIVNDFQKGDIAEGYSVSREKKESFPLTVTSAQKNPTAFYLCASSVDKLRPQHFGDGTRLSIL.